The 30 T cell receptor beta chains presented below share a single source sample, sequenced in a study of shared clonotypes between healthy human individuals (dated by TCRdb to the early 2020s). Receptor amplification or capture employed the immunoSEQ multiplex PCR assay. The source is immuneACCESS, and TCRdb retained only in-frame sequences with V and J called. Part of the clones is not carried over; for the studies checked, unresolved V genes explain less than half of this, and the remainder is unexplained. The table for this sample lists approximately 500,000 clones; 95% to 97% of them were counted only once. The top ten clonotypes cover approximately 0.06% of the sample. Sequencing was performed on naive CD4+ T cells sorted from blood. In light of the paper, this sample's cell subset or site label describes: CD45RA+ positively selected. These receptors all stem from a woman under 40 in good health.

The chain is built from TRBV18 and TRBJ2-1; either TRBD1 or TRBD2 may supply D (5 bases each). V lost 0 bases to trimming and J lost 6 bases, with 9 bases between them. The length of the CDR3 is 14 residues. In germline, CDR1 is KGHSH, CDR2 LQKENI. CDR3: CASSPPGVLNEQFF. The CDR3 DNA follows: TGTGCCAGCTCACCACCGGGGGTCCTCAATGAGCAGTTCTTC.

The chain couples TRBV28 to TRBJ1-6; 7 bases match TRBD1. V dropped 3 bases and J dropped 10; count of bases not matched to a gene: 15. This CDR3 has 17 residues. The germline CDR1 and CDR2 sequences are MDHEN and SYDVKM. The CDR3 reads CASSFPEQGTPLSPLHF. The CDR3 nucleotides are TGTGCCAGCAGTTTTCCCGAACAGGGGACACCTTTGTCACCCCTCCACTTT.

The chain combines TRBV6-6 with TRBJ2-7, with 12 nucleotides matching TRBD2. Germline CDR1 and CDR2: MNHNY and SVGAGI (reference sequence). The CDR3 extends over 14 amino acids. J lost 4 bases, V lost 7 bases, and 5 bases had no gene match. The CDR3 coding sequence is TGTGCCAGCAAGACTAGCGGGAGAAAATACGAGCAGTACTTC. Translation gives CASKTSGRKYEQYF.

This sequence joins TRBV9 and TRBJ2-7, with D perhaps TRBD1 or TRBD2 (6 bases each). V lost 4 bases, J lost 3 bases, and 17 bases lay in between. Germline V gene lookup returns CDR1 SGDLS and CDR2 YYNGEE. The CDR3 has 15 residues. As DNA, the CDR3 is TGTGCCAGCAGCACCGCCGCGGGACACAGCTACGAGCAGTACTTC. Translating it yields CASSTAAGHSYEQYF.

This clone was seen a single time. J is TRBJ2-1 and V is TRBV18, with 9 positions matching TRBD2. Germline V gene lookup returns CDR1 KGHSH and CDR2 LQKENI. CDR3 size: 15 residues. After removal of 2 bases from V and 5 bases from J, the junction contained 4 bases not matched to a gene. The DNA of the CDR3 is TGTGCCAGCTCACCAACGCTAGCGGGGAACAATGAGCAGTTCTTC. Residues: CASSPTLAGNNEQFF.

V and J are TRBV20-1 and TRBJ2-5, with D perhaps given as TRBD1 or TRBD2 (5 bases each). The last part of the DNA fits TRBJ2-7 better; the J call may be wrong. Germline V lookup: CDR1 DFQATT, CDR2 SNEGSKA (reference sequence). This CDR3 region has 10 residues. The CDR3 region has the DNA TGCAGTGCCGGGGACGTCGAGCAGTACTTC. As protein: CSAGDVEQYF.

The V call is TRBV5-4, the J call TRBJ2-7; 8 bases are a match to TRBD2. In germline, CDR1 is SGHNT, CDR2 YYREEE (reference sequence). The V and J ends lost 7 bases and 5 bases, in that order; junction bases with no gene match: 8. The CDR3 is 13 amino acids. In DNA form, the CDR3 reads TGTGCCAGCGCTCGGGGGGGAGCCGACGAGCAGTACTTC. Translated, it gives CASARGGADEQYF.

The chain joins TRBV6-5 to TRBJ2-7; 9 nucleotides match TRBD2. CDR3 length: 14 residues. V gave up 3 bases and J gave up 4 bases; unmatched junction bases: 4. Per the germline V gene, CDR1 is MNHEY and CDR2 is SVGAGI. The CDR3 protein is CASSYKREEYEQYF. CDR3 bases: TGTGCCAGCAGTTATAAGCGGGAGGAGTACGAGCAGTACTTC.

The rearrangement uses TRBV10-1 and TRBJ2-7, with D possibly being TRBD1 (9 bases). Germline V CDR1 and CDR2: WNHNN, SYGVQD (reference sequence). CDR3 size: 14 residues. The ends were cut back, 5 bases at V and 7 bases at J, with 18 bases in the middle. This chain's CDR3 is CASSPGTGTREQYF. CDR3 DNA: TGCGCCAGCAGTCCCGGGACAGGGACTAGGGAGCAGTACTTC.

The chain couples TRBV18 to TRBJ1-1; D not certain. Germline CDR1 KGHSH, CDR2 LQKENI. CDR3 length equals 14 residues. V was trimmed by 2 bases and J by 0 bases, leaving 7 bases between them. CDR3 DNA: TGTGCCAGCTCACCAGAGAAAATGAACACTGAAGCTTTCTTT. Translation gives CASSPEKMNTEAFF. The full variable domain, rest sourced from reference TRBV18 and TRBJ1-1, is NAGVMQNPRHLVRRRGQEARLRCSPMKGHSHVYWYRQLPEEGLKFMVYLQKENIIDESGMPKERFSAEFPKEGPSILRIQQVVRGDSAAYFCASSPEKMNTEAFFGQGTRLTVV.

The rearrangement links TRBV29-1 to TRBJ2-7; 9 bases line up with TRBD2. Germline V gives CDR1 SQVTM, CDR2 ANQGSEA. The CDR3 has 12 amino acids. Germline trimming cut 4 bases from V and 4 bases from J; bases unmatched to any gene: 2. The CDR3 region is CSVVAGVYEQYF. CDR3 in DNA: TGCAGCGTTGTAGCGGGAGTGTACGAGCAGTACTTC.

The V call is TRBV2, the J call TRBJ2-7; no clear D gene. Germline lookup yields CDR1 SNHLY and CDR2 FYNNEI. The CDR3 consists of 11 residues. The V end was cut by 2 bases, the J end by 7 bases, with 6 bases between. CDR3 nucleotides: TGTGCCAGCAGTGAAACAATTGAGCAGTACTTC. Translated: CASSETIEQYF.

The chain is built from TRBV7-9 and TRBJ1-3; 8 bases agree with TRBD1. The CDR3 length is 15 residues. Germline loops: CDR1 SEHNR, CDR2 FQNEAQ (reference sequence). Losses at the gene ends were 4 bases for V and 4 bases for J; bases not matched to a gene: 6. The CDR3 coding sequence is TGTGCCAGCAGCTCTCCGAGGACAGGGGGAAACACCATATATTTT. This codes for CASSSPRTGGNTIYF.

As DNA, the CDR3 is TGTGCCAGCAGCCCCCTCAAAGGGGTTGGCACAGATACGCAGTATTTT. This translates into CASSPLKGVGTDTQYF. The rearrangement uses TRBV9 and TRBJ2-3, with a possible D match to TRBD1 (5 bases). V gave up 4 bases and J gave up 1 base, with 16 bases separating them. CDR1 and CDR2 (germline): SGDLS, YYNGEE. The CDR3 runs 16 residues. Full variable domain (remainder filled in from reference TRBV9 and TRBJ2-3): DSGVTQTPKHLITATGQRVTLRCSPRSGDLSVYWYQQSLDQGLQFLIQYYNGEERAKGNILERFSAQQFPDLHSELNLSSLELGDSALYFCASSPLKGVGTDTQYFGPGTRLTVL.

Worth noting for this clone: One end of the junction does not line up with germline, which may come from a read error. V is TRBV4-1 and J is TRBJ2-7; unclear D gene. The CDR3 sequence is 13 residues long. Germline V gene sequence: CDR1 MGHRA, CDR2 YSYEKL. CDR3 coding DNA: TGCGCCAGCGGCCAAGATGGCGTCTACGAGCAGTACTTC. Protein: CASGQDGVYEQYF.

The chain has TRBV5-1 and TRBJ2-3; weak D call: TRBD1 (6 bases). Germline CDR1 SGHRS, CDR2 YFSETQ. This CDR3 has 15 residues. Trimming pared 7 bases from V and 5 bases from J, leaving 20 bases between. The CDR3 loop is CASRTDRRVEDTQYF. The CDR3 DNA reads as TGCGCCAGCCGGACTGACAGGCGGGTCGAAGATACGCAGTATTTT.

The chain joins TRBV30 to TRBJ2-3; 10 positions agree with TRBD2. CDR1 GTSNPN and CDR2 SVGIG come from the germline V gene (reference sequence). Trimming at V came to 0 bases and at J to 0 bases, leaving 9 bases not matched to a gene. The CDR3 consists of 18 residues. The CDR3 coding sequence is TGTGCCTGGAGTGTACCTTGGACTAGCGGAACTAGCACAGATACGCAGTATTTT. Its translation: CAWSVPWTSGTSTDTQYF.

The chain carries TRBV28 and TRBJ2-6; either TRBD1 or TRBD2 may fit D (6 bases each). Germline V gene data show CDR1 as MDHEN and CDR2 as SYDVKM. Trimming removed 6 bases from V and 4 bases from J, with 16 bases in between. This CDR3 spans 16 amino acids. CDR3 nucleotides: TGTGCCAGCAGATTGGGGGGCGCGGAAGGGGCCAACGTCCTGACTTTC. This sequence encodes CASRLGGAEGANVLTF.

The chain links TRBV7-3 to TRBJ1-1, with D possibly being TRBD1 (5 bases). CDR1 is SGHTA, CDR2 FQGTGA, per germline. The CDR3 totals 15 residues. Trimming shortened V by 5 bases and J by 6 bases, and 19 bases separated the two germline ends. The CDR3 DNA follows: TGTGCCAGCAGCGCGAACGGGGGGTTGCTCGCTGAAGCTTTCTTT. Amino acid sequence: CASSANGGLLAEAFF.

The rearrangement joins TRBV7-6 to TRBJ2-1; D remains unclear. The V and J ends lost 1 base and 8 bases respectively, with 21 bases between them. Per the germline V gene, CDR1 is SGHVS and CDR2 is FNYEAQ. The CDR3 has 17 residues. The CDR3 reads CASSLVVGSPRGDEQFF. The CDR3 DNA reads as TGTGCCAGCAGCTTAGTAGTGGGTAGCCCCCGAGGTGATGAGCAGTTCTTC.

The gene calls are TRBV7-3 and TRBJ2-3; D uncertain. Deletions cut 0 bases from V and 1 base from J, with 5 bases between. Per germline, CDR1 SGHTA and CDR2 FQGTGA. The CDR3 loop spans 14 amino acids. The CDR3 region is CASSLTARTDTQYF. CDR3 DNA sequence: TGTGCCAGCAGCTTAACTGCGCGCACAGATACGCAGTATTTT. Variable domain in full (rest from reference TRBV7-3 and TRBJ2-3): GAGVSQTPSNKVTEKGKYVELRCDPISGHTALYWYRQSLGQGPEFLIYFQGTGAADDSGLPNDRFFAVRPEGSVSTLKIQRTERGDSAVYLCASSLTARTDTQYFGPGTRLTVL.

The rearrangement uses TRBV7-9 and TRBJ1-4, with D uncertain. V was pared by 2 bases and J by 8 bases, with 9 bases between. CDR3 length: 13 amino acids. Germline V gene sequence: CDR1 SEHNR, CDR2 FQNEAQ (reference sequence). Here the CDR3 DNA reads TGTGCCAGCAGCTTATCTGAAGGGGAAAAACTGTTTTTT. The encoded protein is CASSLSEGEKLFF.

The rearrangement joins TRBV5-4 to TRBJ2-5; perhaps D is TRBD1 or TRBD2 (5 bases each). This CDR3 spans 15 amino acids. Per the germline V gene, CDR1 is SGHNT and CDR2 is YYREEE (reference sequence). Trimming left V 2 bases short and J 4 bases short, with 15 bases between. The CDR3 DNA is TGTGCCAGCAGCTTCCGGGACGCAGCCCCAGAGACCCAGTACTTC. Residues: CASSFRDAAPETQYF.

This rearrangement joins TRBV6-1 to TRBJ1-1, with 7 bases fitting TRBD1. Germline assignment: CDR1 MNHNS and CDR2 SASEGT. Trimming took 5 bases from V and 9 from J; bases not matched to a gene: 9. The CDR3 length is 13 residues. The DNA for the CDR3 is TGTGCCAGCAGTCTCGCGGGGGACAGTAAAGCTTTCTTT. It yields the protein CASSLAGDSKAFF.

This rearrangement joins TRBV19 to TRBJ2-4; D tentatively reads TRBD1 or TRBD2 (5 bases each). The germline V gene encodes CDR1 LNHDA and CDR2 SQIVND (reference sequence). Trimming pared 0 bases from V and 15 bases from J, leaving 18 bases between. This CDR3 region has 14 residues. The CDR3 here is CASSIDRDGPIRYF. CDR3 in DNA: TGTGCCAGTAGTATAGATCGGGACGGACCCATCAGGTACTTC.

The chain links TRBV29-1 to TRBJ2-3; D may be TRBD2 (5 bases). Germline V gene lookup returns CDR1 SQVTM and CDR2 ANQGSEA. This CDR3 contains 14 residues. With 5 bases removed from V and 6 bases from J, the gap between germline ends came to 18 bases. The CDR3, as DNA: TGCAGCGTTTCTCGAGGGATCCCGCTGGATACGCAGTATTTT. It translates to CSVSRGIPLDTQYF.

The chain links TRBV5-8 to TRBJ2-1; 11 nucleotides match TRBD2. CDR3 length equals 17 residues. V shed 5 bases and J 3 bases; nucleotides not matched to a gene: 10. Germline CDR1 reads SGHTS; CDR2 reads YDEGEE. The CDR3 coding sequence is TGTGCCAGCAGTCGAGGTCGACTAGCGGGGCTCTACAATGAGCAGTTCTTC. The encoded protein is CASSRGRLAGLYNEQFF. Using reference TRBV5-8 and TRBJ2-1 for the parts outside the CDR3, the full variable domain is EAGVTQSPTHLIKTRGQQATLRCSPISGHTSVYWYQQALGLGLQFLLWYDEGEERNRGNFPPRFSGRQFPNYSSELNVNALELEDSALYLCASSRGRLAGLYNEQFFGPGTRLTVL.

The genes are TRBV2 and TRBJ1-2; no clear D gene. The CDR3 is 13 amino acids. The V end lost 6 bases, the J end lost 2 bases, and 10 bases lay between the germline ends. From germline, CDR1 is SNHLY and CDR2 FYNNEI. CDR3 nucleotides: TGTGCCAGCAGGGGCGGACGGAACTATGGCTACACCTTC. Its translation is CASRGGRNYGYTF.

The chain employs TRBV5-1 and TRBJ1-1; TRBD1 aligns across 7 bases. The CDR3 covers 14 residues. V was pared by 4 bases and J by 3 bases, with 6 bases of the junction left unmatched. Germline CDR1 and CDR2: SGHRS and YFSETQ. In nucleotides, the CDR3 is TGCGCCAGCAGCCGACAGGGTTTTGACACTGAAGCTTTCTTT. This encodes CASSRQGFDTEAFF.

This chain connects TRBV11-2 to TRBJ1-2, with D hard to call. Germline-derived CDR1 and CDR2 are SGHAT and FQNNGV. The CDR3 contains 17 residues. Trimming stripped 5 bases from V and 5 bases from J, with 24 bases between. Here the CDR3 DNA reads TGTGCCAGCAGCGCAATACGGAATAGGGAGAAATCTTATGGCTACACCTTC. Its protein product is CASSAIRNREKSYGYTF. The whole variable domain, filled in from reference TRBV11-2 and TRBJ1-2, reads EAGVAQSPRYKIIEKRQSVAFWCNPISGHATLYWYQQILGQGPKLLIQFQNNGVVDDSQLPKDRFSAERLKGVDSTLKIQPAKLEDSAVYLCASSAIRNREKSYGYTFGSGTRLTVV.